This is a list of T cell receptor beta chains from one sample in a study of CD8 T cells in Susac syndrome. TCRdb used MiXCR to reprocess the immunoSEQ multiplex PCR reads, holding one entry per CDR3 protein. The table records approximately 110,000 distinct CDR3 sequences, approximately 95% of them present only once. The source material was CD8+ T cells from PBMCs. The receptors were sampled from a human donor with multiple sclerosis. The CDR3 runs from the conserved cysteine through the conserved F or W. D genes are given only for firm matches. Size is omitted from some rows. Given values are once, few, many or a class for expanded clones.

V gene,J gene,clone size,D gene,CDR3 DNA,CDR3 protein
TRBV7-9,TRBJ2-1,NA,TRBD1,TGTGCCAGCAGCTTACGGGACAGGGCCGACAATGAGCAGTTCTTC,CASSLRDRADNEQFF
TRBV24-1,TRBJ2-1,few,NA,TGTGCCACCAGTGAAACAAAACAGCGGCCCTACAATGAGCAGTTCTTC,CATSETKQRPYNEQFF
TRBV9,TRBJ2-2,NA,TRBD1,TGTGCCAGCAGCCCCGAAGGGGGCTCGCACACCGGGGAGCTGTTTTTT,CASSPEGGSHTGELFF
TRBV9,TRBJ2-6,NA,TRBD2,TGTGCCAGCAGCTCAACGACTGGGGGGGACTCTGGGGCCAACGTCCTGACTTTC,CASSSTTGGDSGANVLTF
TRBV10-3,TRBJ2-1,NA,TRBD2,TGTGCCATCAGCGGGTCGGGGGGAGTTTCCTACAATGAGCAGTTCTTC,CAISGSGGVSYNEQFF
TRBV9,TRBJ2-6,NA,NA,TGTGCCAGCAGCGCCCGACCTCAGGGAACTGGGGCCAACGTCCTGACTTTC,CASSARPQGTGANVLTF
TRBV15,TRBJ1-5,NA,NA,TGTGCCACCAGCAGAGATGATCGGGGGAATCAGCCCCAGCATTTT,CATSRDDRGNQPQHF
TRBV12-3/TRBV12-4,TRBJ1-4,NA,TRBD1,TGTGCCAGCAGTCCTGGGACAGGGAGGAGTGAAAAACTGTTTTTT,CASSPGTGRSEKLFF
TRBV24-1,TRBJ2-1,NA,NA,TGTGCCACCAGTGATCCACGGTCTTCCTACAATGAGCAGTTCTTC,CATSDPRSSYNEQFF
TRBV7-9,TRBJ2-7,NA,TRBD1,TGTGCCAGCAGCGTGGGACAGGCATTCTACGAGCAGTACTTC,CASSVGQAFYEQYF
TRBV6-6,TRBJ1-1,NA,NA,TGTGCCAGCACCTACTTAATCACAGGGTCCACTGAAGCTTTCTTT,CASTYLITGSTEAFF
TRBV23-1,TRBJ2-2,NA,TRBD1,TGCGCCAGCAGTCTCTGGTGTATGGACAGGATGGGCACCGGGGAGCTGTTTTTT,CASSLWCMDRMGTGELFF
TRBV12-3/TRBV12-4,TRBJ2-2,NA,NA,TGTGCCAGCAGTTTCAATCCCGGGCTAGATGACACCGGGGAGCTGTTTTTT,CASSFNPGLDDTGELFF
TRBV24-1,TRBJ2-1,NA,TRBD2,TGTGCCACCAGTTCCGCAGTTAGCGGGACGTACAATGAGCAGTTCTTC,CATSSAVSGTYNEQFF
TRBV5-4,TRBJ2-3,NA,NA,TGTGCCAGCAGCTTGTGGAGCCGGGGCCCAGATACGCAGTATTTT,CASSLWSRGPDTQYF
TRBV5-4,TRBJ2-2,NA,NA,TGTGCCAGCAGCTCCATAGCCCGGGAGCTGTTTTTT,CASSSIARELFF
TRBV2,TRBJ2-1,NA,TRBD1,TGTGCCAGCAGGAACCGGGACAGGGGTTTTGATGAGCAGTTCTTC,CASRNRDRGFDEQFF
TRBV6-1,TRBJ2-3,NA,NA,TGTGCCAGCAGTGGTGGCGCGGGGCACACAGATACGCAGTATTTT,CASSGGAGHTDTQYF
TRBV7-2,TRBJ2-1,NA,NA,TGTGCCAGCAGCTTAGGCAGGGAAGACAATGAGCAGTTCTTC,CASSLGREDNEQFF
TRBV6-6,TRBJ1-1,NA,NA,TGTGCCAGCAGCCCGACGGTAGGAGGCGTGAACACTGAAGCTTTCTTT,CASSPTVGGVNTEAFF
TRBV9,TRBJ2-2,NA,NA,TGTGCCAGCAGGCCCGCAGGGGAGGTCACCGGGGAGCTGTTTTTT,CASRPAGEVTGELFF
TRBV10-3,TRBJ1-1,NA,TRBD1,TGTGCCATCAGTCCAGGGGGGGATGACACTGAAGCTTTCTTT,CAISPGGDDTEAFF
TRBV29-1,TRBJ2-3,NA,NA,TGCAGCGTTGAAGGGGGCCACACAGATACGCAGTATTTT,CSVEGGHTDTQYF
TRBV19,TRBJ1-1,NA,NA,TGTGCCAGTAGTATTTTACCAGGGAGCACTGAAGCTTTCTTT,CASSILPGSTEAFF
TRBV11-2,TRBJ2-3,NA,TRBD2,TGTGCCAGCAGCGATCGACTAGCGGGGCGCACAGATACGCAGTATTTT,CASSDRLAGRTDTQYF
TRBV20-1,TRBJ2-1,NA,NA,TGCAGTGCCCACCCTATCATTGACTCCTACAATGAGCAGTTCTTC,CSAHPIIDSYNEQFF
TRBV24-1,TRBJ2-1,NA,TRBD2,TGTGCCACCATGGTTGGGGGGGTTGGTGAGCAGTTCTTC,CATMVGGVGEQFF
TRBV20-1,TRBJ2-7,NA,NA,TGCAGTGCTAGAGATCTCGCGGGTGGAAACTACGAGCAGTACTTC,CSARDLAGGNYEQYF
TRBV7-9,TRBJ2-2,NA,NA,TGTGCCAGCAGCTCCGGGACCCAACCCACCGGGGAGCTGTTTTTT,CASSSGTQPTGELFF
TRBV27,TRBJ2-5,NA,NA,TGTGCCAGCAGTTTATACAGCTACCAAGAGACCCAGTACTTC,CASSLYSYQETQYF
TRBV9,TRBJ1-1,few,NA,TGTGCCAGCAGCGTAGGTCAGGGAGGCACTGAAGCTTTCTTT,CASSVGQGGTEAFF
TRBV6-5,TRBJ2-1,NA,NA,TGTGCCAGCAGTTATGGCGGGGGCAACAATGAGCAGTTCTTC,CASSYGGGNNEQFF
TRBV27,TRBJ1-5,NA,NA,TGTGCCAGCAGTTGGAACAGGGCTCAGCCCCAGCATTTT,CASSWNRAQPQHF
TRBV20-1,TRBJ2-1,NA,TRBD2,TGCAGTGCTAGCGGACTAGCGGGGGATCTCGATGAGCAGTTCTTC,CSASGLAGDLDEQFF
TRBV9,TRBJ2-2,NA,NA,TGTGCCAGCAGCGTCGTCAGGGATAACACCGGGGAGCTGTTTTTT,CASSVVRDNTGELFF
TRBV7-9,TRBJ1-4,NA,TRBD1,TGTGCCAGCAGCCCCGGGACAGGGAAAGGAGAAAAACTGTTTTTT,CASSPGTGKGEKLFF
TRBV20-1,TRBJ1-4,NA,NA,TGCAGTGCTAGACATAAACAGGTGACTGAAAAACTGTTTTTT,CSARHKQVTEKLFF